The present T cell receptor (beta chain) was sequenced within a study of identical twins. This clonotype was seen a handful of times. One entry per CDR3 protein, called by TCRdb with MiXCR from the 5' RACE reads. The sample shows roughly 570,000 distinct CDR3 sequences, roughly 9.9% of them seen only once. The germline V gene encodes CDR1 SNHLY and CDR2 FYNNEI. This CDR3 is 13 amino acids long. Germline trimming cut 7 bases from V and 4 bases from J; bases unmatched to any gene: 4. This same sample was also part of a study on yellow fever vaccine responses in identical twins.

The chain joins TRBV2 to TRBJ2-5; 9 nucleotides agree with TRBD1. The TCR was taken from a woman under 30 in good health. The sample comprised PBMCs. The CDR3 nucleotides are TGTGCCAGCACCCCGGACAGGGGAGAGACCCAGTACTTC. It specifies CASTPDRGETQYF.